The entry below gives a single T cell receptor beta chain sequence along with its context. The data are from a study of cytomegalovirus exposure and HLA in healthy donors. With 60 Vbeta and 13 Jbeta primers, the PCR was carried out. Sequenced by immunoSEQ multiplex PCR; TCRdb stores in-frame clones only, minus some. The table lists about 140,000 clones. Trimming removed 2 bases from V and 2 bases from J; junction bases left unmatched: 2. CDR3 length equals 15 residues. Per germline, CDR1 LGHNA and CDR2 YSLEER. The sequenced material came from PBMCs. V and J are TRBV4-3 and TRBJ2-3; TRBD2 aligns across 9 bases. The sequence was collected from a male donor in good health and CMV-seronegative. CDR3 loop: CASSQLAGHTDTQYF. DNA for the CDR3: TGCGCCAGCAGCCAACTAGCGGGGCACACAGATACGCAGTATTTT.